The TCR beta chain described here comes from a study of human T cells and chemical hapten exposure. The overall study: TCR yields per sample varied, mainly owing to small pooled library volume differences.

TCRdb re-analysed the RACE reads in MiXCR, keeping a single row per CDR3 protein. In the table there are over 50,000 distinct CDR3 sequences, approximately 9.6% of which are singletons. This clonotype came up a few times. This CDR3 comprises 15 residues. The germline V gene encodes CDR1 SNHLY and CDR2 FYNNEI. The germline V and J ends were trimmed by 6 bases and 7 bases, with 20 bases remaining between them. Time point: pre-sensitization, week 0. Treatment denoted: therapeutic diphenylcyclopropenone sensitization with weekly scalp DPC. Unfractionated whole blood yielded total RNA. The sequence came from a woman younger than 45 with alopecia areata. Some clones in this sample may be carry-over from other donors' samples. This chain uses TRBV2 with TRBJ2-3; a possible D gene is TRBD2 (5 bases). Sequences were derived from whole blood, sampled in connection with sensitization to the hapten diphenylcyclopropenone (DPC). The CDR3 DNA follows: TGTGCCAGCAGCCCTGGGAGTGGCGTAGTTAATACGCAGTATTTT. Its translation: CASSPGSGVVNTQYF.